This TCR beta chain was captured in a study of monozygotic twins with inflammatory bowel disease. Each CDR3 protein gets one entry in TCRdb, which reprocessed the 5' RACE reads and gives no DNA. The sample has about 440,000 distinct CDR3 sequences. Germline V gene data show CDR1 as KGHSH and CDR2 as LQKENI. This CDR3 is 15 amino acids long. The TCR comes from a human donor with ulcerative colitis or Crohn's disease, or a healthy co-twin of an affected twin (not recorded which). Sequencing used blood. The chain links TRBV18 to TRBJ1-5; TCRdb lists TRBD1, though no DNA is available to test this call. The CDR3 region is CASSHGTGGFGPQHF.